Following are 14 T cell receptor beta chains from one sample sequenced in a study of cytomegalovirus exposure and HLA in healthy donors. Primers: 60 Vbeta forward and 13 Jbeta reverse. Generated by immunoSEQ multiplex PCR, the TCRdb table keeps only in-frame clones and is missing some. The sample shows about 140,000 clones, about 73% of them seen only once. Sequencing was done on a sample of PBMCs. These receptors were collected from a woman aged 60-70 years in good health and CMV-seropositive.

The chain carries TRBV7-8 and TRBJ1-4; D is perhaps TRBD1 (6 bases). Germline CDR1 is SGHVS and CDR2 is FQNEAQ. The CDR3 has 13 residues. Trimming took 3 bases from V and 8 from J, leaving 10 bases between them. CDR3 DNA: TGTGCCAGCAGCTTTGGGACATACGAAAAACTGTTTTTT. Encoded protein: CASSFGTYEKLFF.

This clone was detected once. The chain employs TRBV7-6 and TRBJ2-1; D is unclear. V was trimmed by 5 bases and J by 0 bases, leaving 14 bases between them. CDR1 is SGHVS, CDR2 FNYEAQ, per germline. This CDR3 comprises 16 residues. This chain's CDR3 is CASSIASRSSYNEQFF. The CDR3 DNA reads as TGTGCCAGCAGCATTGCTTCTCGCAGCTCCTACAATGAGCAGTTCTTC.

The V gene is TRBV21-1, the J gene TRBJ1-1; the DNA was not used to check the table's D call, TRBD1. TRBV21-1 is reported as a pseudogene. This CDR3 contains 14 residues. As DNA, the CDR3 is TGTGCCAGCAGACCCCTCAGACAGGGGGTAGAGGCTTTCTTT. It encodes CASRPLRQGVEAFF.

The chain carries TRBV2 and TRBJ1-5; weak D call: TRBD1 (5 bases). The CDR3 consists of 13 residues. The ends were cut back, 5 bases at V and 3 bases at J, with 8 bases in the middle. CDR1 SNHLY and CDR2 FYNNEI come from the germline V gene. The CDR3 reads CASSFRDNQPQHF. The CDR3 nucleotides are TGTGCCAGCAGTTTCAGGGACAATCAGCCCCAGCATTTT.

V and J are TRBV28 and TRBJ1-1; D is ambiguous. The CDR3 loop spans 14 amino acids. V shed 4 bases and J shed 0 bases, with 9 bases lying between them. The germline V gene encodes CDR1 MDHEN and CDR2 SYDVKM. For the CDR3, the DNA is TGTGCCAGCAGTTACAGCGGTATGAACACTGAAGCTTTCTTT. Translation: CASSYSGMNTEAFF. The full variable domain, its missing parts supplied by reference TRBV28 and TRBJ1-1, is DVKVTQSSRYLVKRTGEKVFLECVQDMDHENMFWYRQDPGLGLRLIYFSYDVKMKEKGDIPEGYSVSREKKERFSLILESASTNQTSMYLCASSYSGMNTEAFFGQGTRLTVV.

As concerns this clone: Germline and junction disagree at one end, which may indicate a read error. The chain uses TRBV30 and TRBJ2-6; D is uncertain. CDR1 and CDR2 (germline): GTSNPN, SVGIG (reference sequence). The CDR3 totals 14 residues. CDR3 nucleotides: TGTGCTTGGACGTCAGACTCTGGGGCCAACGTCCTGACTTTC. It is translated as CAWTSDSGANVLTF.

The chain employs TRBV6-6 and TRBJ2-5, with TRBD1 identical over 7 bases. The germline gives CDR1 MNHNY, CDR2 SVGAGI (reference sequence). The CDR3 contains 13 residues. J gave up 6 bases and V 10 bases, and 11 bases lay outside the gene matches. CDR3: CATHSGGLKTQYF. CDR3 DNA: TGTGCCACCCACTCAGGGGGATTAAAGACCCAGTACTTC.

This clone was detected once. The rearrangement links TRBV19 to TRBJ1-3; D is unclear. The CDR3 is 15 residues long. Trimming cost V 6 bases and J 0 bases, with 12 bases left between them. The germline CDR1 and CDR2 sequences are LNHDA and SQIVND (reference sequence). Here the CDR3 DNA reads TGTGCCAGTAGCCTTCTAGGAGGCTCTGGAAACACCATATATTTT. Translated, it gives CASSLLGGSGNTIYF.

This clone was counted between two and nine times. The chain has TRBV27 and TRBJ2-3, with TRBD2 matching over 10 bases. This CDR3 spans 15 amino acids. Germline-derived CDR1 and CDR2 are MNHEY and SMNVEV (reference sequence). After removal of 2 bases from V and 4 bases from J, the junction contained 3 bases not matched to a gene. The CDR3 is CASSLRSGRADTQYF. CDR3 sequence (DNA): TGTGCCAGCAGTTTACGAAGCGGGAGGGCAGATACGCAGTATTTT.

The V gene is TRBV9, the J gene TRBJ2-1; D may be TRBD2 (6 bases). Germline assignment: CDR1 SGDLS and CDR2 YYNGEE. The length of the CDR3 is 14 residues. Trimming left V 2 bases short and J 0 bases short, with 6 bases between. CDR3 in DNA: TGTGCCAGCAGCGTGACTAGCTCCTACAATGAGCAGTTCTTC. Translation: CASSVTSSYNEQFF. The complete variable domain, with remaining parts taken from reference TRBV9 and TRBJ2-1, reads DSGVTQTPKHLITATGQRVTLRCSPRSGDLSVYWYQQSLDQGLQFLIQYYNGEERAKGNILERFSAQQFPDLHSELNLSSLELGDSALYFCASSVTSSYNEQFFGPGTRLTVL.

This clone was seen a handful of times. V and J are TRBV5-6 and TRBJ2-1, with 10 bases identical to TRBD1. J lost 10 bases, V lost 1 base, and 5 bases had no gene match. The germline CDR1 and CDR2 sequences are SGHDT and YYEEEE. The length of the CDR3 is 14 residues. The CDR3 DNA reads as TGTGCCAGCAGCTTGCCGGGACAGGGGAACGAGCAGTTCTTC. Translated, it gives CASSLPGQGNEQFF.

This chain connects TRBV6-1 to TRBJ2-3, with TRBD1 identical over 10 bases. Germline V gene lookup returns CDR1 MNHNS and CDR2 SASEGT. V trimming: 8 bases; J trimming: 5 bases; junction bases outside the gene matches: 10. This CDR3 region has 15 residues. CDR3 protein: CASCSEGTGVDTQYF. The CDR3, as DNA: TGTGCCAGCTGCTCAGAAGGGACAGGGGTAGATACGCAGTATTTT.

This clone was recorded a few times. This chain uses TRBV4-1 with TRBJ2-1; a possible D gene is TRBD2 (6 bases). The V end lost 1 base, the J end lost 4 bases, and 11 bases lay between the germline ends. Looked up from germline, CDR1 is MGHRA and CDR2 is YSYEKL. This CDR3 comprises 15 residues. CDR3 amino acids: CASSQGGGAYNEQFF. In nucleotides, the CDR3 is TGCGCCAGCAGCCAAGGTGGCGGGGCTTACAATGAGCAGTTCTTC.

This clone has a handful of counts. The chain is built from TRBV28 and TRBJ2-5; 12 bases match TRBD1. Per the germline V gene, CDR1 is MDHEN and CDR2 is SYDVKM. V shed 1 base and J 5 bases; nucleotides not matched to a gene: 5. The length of the CDR3 is 16 residues. This CDR3 is CASSLSGTGGLETQYF. The CDR3 DNA is TGTGCCAGCAGTTTATCTGGGACAGGGGGCTTGGAGACCCAGTACTTC. Using reference TRBV28 and TRBJ2-5 for the parts outside the CDR3, the full variable domain is DVKVTQSSRYLVKRTGEKVFLECVQDMDHENMFWYRQDPGLGLRLIYFSYDVKMKEKGDIPEGYSVSREKKERFSLILESASTNQTSMYLCASSLSGTGGLETQYFGPGTRLLVL.